These 23 T cell receptor beta chains originate from one sample sequenced in a study of tumor and adjacent non-tumor tissue in lung cancer (dated by TCRdb to 2017 to 2018). The library was built by means of multiplex PCR. The instrument was an Illumina HiSeq 2500. TCRbeta libraries were constructed through three rounds of nested PCR with primers (Table S4) according to protocols modified from ARM-PCR. Through fastp at Q25 and MiXCR, TCRdb rebuilt clones from the public reads, retaining in-frame beta chains. CDR3 protein duplicates are merged, each entry listing the most common genes and DNA. For this sample the table gives about 50,000 distinct CDR3 sequences, of which 70% to 80% were detected only once. Roughly 25% of the sample is in the top ten clones. Bulk unsorted tissue served as the source for RNA extraction, and RNA quality was assessed using a NanoDrop ND-1000 and an Agilent 2100. For the normal lung samples, distant non-tumor tissue was collected more than 3 cm away from the tumor edge.

Sequencing was done on a sample of distant non-tumor lung tissue. These TCRs come from a woman aged 55-70 years with non-small cell lung cancer.

Comments on this clonotype: As the CDR3 is not closed by the conserved phenylalanine or tryptophan, this likely results from a read error. The J gene is TRBJ2-5, the V gene TRBV4-1; 8 nucleotides align to TRBD2. The CDR3 extends over 18 amino acids. Germline assignment: CDR1 MGHRA and CDR2 YSYEKL. The V segment lost 4 bases and the J segment 2 bases; nucleotides outside the gene matches: 15. CDR3 nucleotides: TGCGCCAGCAGCCTCCGACTATCGGGAGGGCCTGGGCAAGAGACCCAGTACCTC. This sequence encodes CASSLRLSGGPGQETQYL.

As to this clonotype: The junction departs from the called germline gene at one end, perhaps through a read error. CDR3 region: CASSSNPGAYHEQFF. Written as DNA, the CDR3 is TGCGCCAGCAGCTCGAACCCAGGAGCCTACCATGAGCAGTTCTTC. The chain couples TRBV5-1 to TRBJ2-1; unclear D gene. The germline V gene encodes CDR1 SGHRS and CDR2 YFSETQ. CDR3 size: 15 residues. Full variable domain (missing parts from reference TRBV5-1 and TRBJ2-1): KAGVTQTPRYLIKTRGQQVTLSCSPISGHRSVSWYQQTPGQGLQFLFEYFSETQRNKGNFPGRFSGRQFSNSRSEMNVSTLELGDSALYLCASSSNPGAYHEQFFGPGTRLTVL.

The genes are TRBV11-2 and TRBJ2-7; D ambiguous. Germline V gene lookup returns CDR1 SGHAT and CDR2 FQNNGV. The CDR3 loop spans 13 amino acids. The V end was cut by 5 bases, the J end by 6 bases, with 14 bases between. The CDR3 DNA reads TGTGCCAGCAGCCTTCCTCCCCAGCGCGAGCAGTACTTC. Protein: CASSLPPQREQYF.

Notes on this clonotype: The conserved phenylalanine or tryptophan is not found at the CDR3 terminus, so this likely reflects a read error. No DNA is shown, since the ends of the CDR3 on it are uncertain; the CDR3 is the one TCRdb lists. The chain links TRBV7-9 to TRBJ1-1; the table names TRBD1, a call not compared with the DNA. The germline V gene encodes CDR1 SEHNR and CDR2 FQNEAQ (reference sequence). The CDR3 adds up to 14 amino acids, both ends counted. The CDR3 is CASSPRGLNTEAIS.

The V gene is TRBV4-3, the J gene TRBJ2-2, with 10 bases that match TRBD1. The CDR3 extends over 19 amino acids. The J segment lost 8 bases and the V segment lost 7 bases, leaving 22 bases of the junction unmatched. Germline V CDR1 and CDR2: LGHNA, YSLEER. For the CDR3, the DNA is TGCGCCAGCAACCGAGACCGACAGGGGGCTTGGACCAGGGCGGGGGAGCTGTTTTTT. Translated: CASNRDRQGAWTRAGELFF.

This clonotype qualifies as medium-sized. V usage is TRBV12-3 or TRBV12-4 and J usage is TRBJ2-3; D is undetermined. V was pared by 3 bases and J by 5 bases, with 12 bases between. The CDR3 covers 14 residues. The CDR3 nucleotides read TGTGCCAGCAGTTTCGGGCTGGGCCGAGATACGCAGTATTTT. This sequence encodes CASSFGLGRDTQYF.

To note about this clonotype: A much more abundant neighbour one base away suggests this may be a read error. The V gene is TRBV5-4, the J gene TRBJ2-5, with D perhaps TRBD2 (5 bases). Germline CDR1 SGHNT, CDR2 YYREEE (reference sequence). CDR3 length equals 15 residues. Trimming took off 0 bases at V and 9 bases at J, with 18 bases between the two ends. This CDR3 is CASSLDGKELTAQYF. In DNA form, the CDR3 reads TGTGCCAGCAGCTTGGACGGGAAGGAGCTTACGGCCCAGTACTTC.

The chain employs TRBV6-2 or TRBV6-3 and TRBJ2-7; 7 nucleotides align to TRBD1. Germline values: CDR1 MNHEY, CDR2 SVGEGT. CDR3 size: 12 residues. Trimming removed 6 bases from V and 10 bases from J; junction bases left unmatched: 9. The CDR3 loop reads CASRDRSSDQYF. In nucleotides, the CDR3 is TGTGCCAGCAGGGACAGGTCAAGCGATCAGTACTTC.

This clonotype was picked up a small number of times. With a much larger clone just one base away, this may be a read error. The genes are TRBV20-1 and TRBJ2-3; 10 bases are a match to TRBD2. The CDR3 has 13 residues. Germline lookup yields CDR1 DFQATT and CDR2 SNEGSKA (reference sequence). CDR3 residues: CGGLAALTDTQYF. The CDR3 DNA sequence: TGCGGAGGACTAGCGGCGCTCACAGATACGCAGTATTTT.

This clonotype was picked up many times. This chain links TRBV5-1 with TRBJ1-5; possibly TRBD1 for D (5 bases). This CDR3 is built from 14 residues. The V end was cut by 4 bases, the J end by 0 bases, with 8 bases between. Germline assignment: CDR1 SGHRS and CDR2 YFSETQ. The CDR3 DNA reads as TGCGCCAGCAGCGAAGGGGATAGCAATCAGCCCCAGCATTTT. Translated: CASSEGDSNQPQHF.

This clonotype was picked up a small number of times. Given a much more abundant clone one base away, this may be a read error. This sequence joins TRBV29-1 and TRBJ1-4, with D maybe TRBD1 (6 bases). This CDR3 is 13 amino acids long. Trimming removed 6 bases at V and 6 bases at J, with 14 bases between. In germline, CDR1 is SQVTM, CDR2 ANQGSEA. The CDR3, as DNA: TGCAGCGTGGGGGACAAGGGACATGAAAAACTGTTTTTT. This sequence encodes CSVGDKGHEKLFF.

In this sample, this clonotype turned up many times. The rearrangement uses TRBV5-4 and TRBJ2-5; D is possibly TRBD1 or TRBD2 (7 bases each). Per germline, CDR1 SGHNT and CDR2 YYREEE (reference sequence). The CDR3 is made up of 18 amino acids. The V end lost 2 bases, the J end lost 2 bases, and 22 bases lay between the germline ends. CDR3: CASSLPAGEGAGQETQYF. CDR3 nucleotides: TGTGCCAGCAGCTTACCGGCGGGAGAGGGGGCGGGACAAGAGACCCAGTACTTC.

About this clonotype itself: This could be a read error, since a much larger clone is one nucleotide away. The genes are TRBV13 and TRBJ1-2, with D possibly matching TRBD1 (5 bases). This CDR3 spans 14 amino acids. CDR1 and CDR2 from the germline V gene are PRHDT and FYEKMQ (reference sequence). CDR3 region: CVSSLMGQNYGYTF. For the CDR3, the DNA is TGTGTCAGCAGCTTAATGGGGCAGAACTATGGCTACACCTTC.

Of note for this clonotype: Germline and junction disagree at one end, which may indicate a read error. The rearrangement joins TRBV4-3 to TRBJ2-6; 7 bases line up with TRBD1. Germline V gene lookup returns CDR1 LGHNA and CDR2 YSLEER. The CDR3 is made up of 19 amino acids. The CDR3 DNA reads TGTGCCAGCAGTCAAGGAACAGGGGAACGTAGATCTGGGGCCAACCTCCTGACTTTC. This gives the protein CASSQGTGERRSGANLLTF.

Turning to this clonotype: This may be a read error: a much more frequent sequence differs by one nucleotide. The J gene is TRBJ1-4, the V gene TRBV28, with D unresolved. The CDR3 is 11 amino acids. The germline CDR1 and CDR2 sequences are MDHEN and SYDVKM. DNA for the CDR3: TGTGCCAGCCGAGATAACGAAAGACTGTTTTTT. As protein: CASRDNERLFF.

With respect to this clonotype: Given a much more abundant clone one base away, this may be a read error. V and J are TRBV24-1 and TRBJ2-5, with 12 bases identical to TRBD1. The germline V gene encodes CDR1 KGHDR and CDR2 SFDVKD. CDR3 length equals 15 residues. CDR3 DNA sequence: TGTGCCACCAGTGATGGGACAGGGGGCGCGGAGATCCAGTACTTC. Translation gives CATSDGTGGAEIQYF.

Regarding this clonotype: The missing conserved phenylalanine or tryptophan at the end of this CDR3 makes a read error likely. The gene calls are TRBV6-5 and TRBJ2-5, with TRBD1 as a possible D gene (6 bases). The germline gives CDR1 MNHEY, CDR2 SVGAGI. The CDR3 is made up of 20 amino acids. CDR3 residues: CAGSYPTFDRIRGYQETQYI. The CDR3 DNA reads TGTGCCGGCAGTTACCCTACATTCGACAGGATAAGGGGGTACCAAGAGACCCAGTACATC.

Details on this clonotype: Germline is not matched at one junction end, which may reflect a read error. The J gene is TRBJ1-3, the V gene TRBV6-6; a weak D match, TRBD1 (5 bases). The germline gives CDR1 MNHNY, CDR2 SVGAGI (reference sequence). This CDR3 region has 18 residues. CDR3 in amino acids: CASSYPPGTLDSRNTVYF. The CDR3 DNA is TGTGCCAGCAGCTACCCCCCAGGGACCCTCGACTCAAGAAACACCGTATATTTT.

As to this clonotype: One end of the junction varies from germline; a read error may be responsible. This sequence joins TRBV4-1 and TRBJ1-5; the D is unclear. The length of the CDR3 is 13 residues. The germline V gene encodes CDR1 MGHRA and CDR2 YSYEKL. The CDR3 sequence is CANSQVLNQPQHF. The CDR3 DNA is TGCGCCAACAGCCAAGTTCTTAATCAGCCTCAGCATTTT.

The chain has TRBV29-1 and TRBJ2-1, with TRBD2 matching over 9 bases. Germline assignment: CDR1 SQVTM and CDR2 ANQGSEA. This CDR3 is built from 14 residues. V was pared by 2 bases and J by 6 bases, with 5 bases of the junction left unmatched. CDR3 bases: TGCAGCGTTGAACCTAGCGGGAAGCCCAATGAGCAGTTCTTC. Its translation is CSVEPSGKPNEQFF.

The chain employs TRBV6-5 and TRBJ2-7, with no clear D. CDR1 is MNHEY, CDR2 SVGAGI, per germline. CDR3 size: 14 residues. V lost 5 bases, J lost 4 bases, and 15 bases lay in between. CDR3 nucleotides: TGTGCCAGCAGTCGCCTGGCTTCACCTTACGAGCAGTACTTC. Residues: CASSRLASPYEQYF.

The chain has TRBV6-2 or TRBV6-3 and TRBJ2-1; perhaps D is TRBD1 or TRBD2 (5 bases each). The CDR3 extends over 13 amino acids. Trimming pared 4 bases from V and 16 bases from J, leaving 20 bases between. Germline V lookup: CDR1 MNHEY, CDR2 SVGEGT. The CDR3 coding sequence is TGTGCCAGCAGTTGGGGGAGCTACAATGTGCACTTCTTC. This translates into CASSWGSYNVHFF.

In regard to this clonotype: The junction differs from germline at one of its ends, possibly a read error. The gene calls are TRBV6-2 or TRBV6-3 and TRBJ2-2; weak D call: TRBD2 (6 bases). The CDR3 spans 14 residues. The germline V gene has CDR1 MNHEY and CDR2 SVGEGT. CDR3 DNA: TGTGCCAGCAGGCGACTAGAGAACACCGGGGAGCTATTTTTT. This codes for CASRRLENTGELFF.